The clone carrying this T cell receptor beta chain was seen more than once but under ten times. Its antigen is currently unknown. The CDR3 covers 13 residues. V lost 3 bases and J lost 5, with 11 bases in between. Germline CDR1 SGDLS, CDR2 YYNGEE. An even split of each subset's genomic DNA across several immunoSEQ plates was performed. In the original processing: There were no quality scores in the junction-only immunoSEQ sequences, so filtering differed. Sequencing was performed with immunoSEQ multiplex PCR; in TCRdb, only in-frame clones are kept and a portion is missing. V and J calls plus clone size are reproduced from that table; the DNA served to infer D and trimming. The sample has millions of clones, more than 80% seen once; the top ten hold roughly 0.15%. This sample is drawn from a study of shared clonotypes between healthy human individuals. Study background: Serving as donors were a couple of women and three men, whose ages spanned 18 to 49.

Study-level points and caveats: Owing to a small donor count, the genetic and exposure-history diversity represented was limited.

The clonotype comes from a man aged 18 to 30 in good health. The chain combines TRBV9 with TRBJ1-2; D is unresolved. Sequencing was carried out using naive CD4+ T cells sorted from blood. The subset was: CD45RA+ positively selected. The CDR3 sequence is CASSEGDSYGYTF. The CDR3 DNA is TGTGCCAGCAGCGAGGGCGACTCATATGGCTACACCTTC. Variable domain in full (rest from reference TRBV9 and TRBJ1-2): DSGVTQTPKHLITATGQRVTLRCSPRSGDLSVYWYQQSLDQGLQFLIQYYNGEERAKGNILERFSAQQFPDLHSELNLSSLELGDSALYFCASSEGDSYGYTFGSGTRLTVV.